Below, 32 T cell receptor beta chains from the same sample are listed, as sequenced in a study of vaccination and CD4 T cells after COVID-19. No antigen has been assigned to these receptors. The sample's treatment: approximately 11-day PBMC culture with coronavirus spike peptide pools or control peptides (ViraFEST assay). The Oncomine TCR Beta short-read assay was applied to DNA of cultured CD4+ T cells. Each CDR3 protein is one row after TCRdb ran MiXCR on the PCR reads. The sample lists thousands of distinct CDR3 sequences; approximately 50% were seen once. The sample comprised CD4+ T cells from blood, cultured in vitro. These receptors came from a human donor who had recovered from COVID-19.

In this sample, this clonotype turned up once. The J gene is TRBJ2-5, the V gene TRBV7-8, with TRBD2 matching over 12 bases. With V trimmed by 5 bases and J by 5 bases, 9 bases remained unmatched. The length of the CDR3 is 16 residues. Germline CDR1 reads SGHVS; CDR2 reads FQNEAQ. The CDR3 region is CASSPTLAGGTETQYF. For the CDR3, the DNA is TGTGCCAGCAGCCCTACGCTAGCGGGAGGGACGGAGACCCAGTACTTC.

The gene calls are TRBV19 and TRBJ1-1; D is ambiguous. Deletions cut 3 bases from V and 1 base from J, with 15 bases between. The CDR3 is 16 residues long. The germline V gene encodes CDR1 LNHDA and CDR2 SQIVND (reference sequence). CDR3 region: CASSMFVGRKNTEAFF. In DNA form, the CDR3 reads TGTGCCAGTAGTATGTTCGTCGGCAGGAAGAACACTGAAGCTTTCTTT.

The chain uses TRBV5-5 and TRBJ1-2; 10 bases align to TRBD1. The J segment lost 12 bases and the V segment lost 5 bases, leaving 7 bases of the junction unmatched. The CDR3 is made up of 12 amino acids. Germline loops: CDR1 SGHKS, CDR2 YYEKEE (reference sequence). The chain's CDR3 is CASSTTGGRDTF. CDR3 nucleotide sequence: TGTGCCAGCAGTACGACAGGGGGCAGGGACACCTTC.

Only a few counts were recorded for this clonotype. The V gene is TRBV20-1, the J gene TRBJ2-7; a possible D gene is TRBD2 (6 bases). This CDR3 has 13 amino acids. Germline V lookup: CDR1 DFQATT, CDR2 SNEGSKA (reference sequence). V lost 6 bases to trimming and J lost 4 bases, with 16 bases between them. CDR3 protein: CSAPSPGTYEQYF. The DNA of the CDR3 is TGCAGTGCACCCAGCCCAGGGACTTACGAGCAGTACTTC.

The CDR3 bases are TGTGCCAGTAGTACAATCACAGGGGGCGAGCAGTACTTC. Its protein product is CASSTITGGEQYF. The chain employs TRBV19 and TRBJ2-7, with 8 bases fitting TRBD1. Germline V lookup: CDR1 LNHDA, CDR2 SQIVND (reference sequence). The CDR3 is made up of 13 amino acids. V shed 4 bases and J 6 bases; nucleotides not matched to a gene: 5.

The chain links TRBV30 to TRBJ1-1; unclear D gene. The CDR3 spans 15 residues. V lost 0 bases, J lost 5 bases, and 16 bases lay in between. The germline V gene has CDR1 GTSNPN and CDR2 SVGIG (reference sequence). The CDR3, as DNA: TGTGCCTGGAGTGTAGCCCCACAGCTTGGGACTGAAGCTTTCTTT. Translation gives CAWSVAPQLGTEAFF.

V gene TRBV6-1 combines with J gene TRBJ2-2; 10 positions match TRBD2. Germline values: CDR1 MNHNS, CDR2 SASEGT. The V gene end was trimmed by 8 bases and the J gene end by 0 bases; junction bases not matched to a gene: 9. The CDR3 spans 17 residues. CDR3 in amino acids: CASRGLALIANTGELFF. The CDR3 DNA sequence: TGTGCCAGCCGGGGACTAGCGCTTATCGCGAACACCGGGGAGCTGTTTTTT.

The V call is TRBV6-2 or TRBV6-3, the J call TRBJ1-5; maybe TRBD1 (5 bases). V was trimmed by 2 bases and J by 1 base, leaving 18 bases between them. The CDR3 runs to 18 residues. Germline V gene data show CDR1 as MNHEY and CDR2 as SVGEGT. The CDR3 sequence is CASSYHPRSGGSNQPQHF. CDR3 in DNA: TGTGCCAGCAGTTACCACCCTCGGTCCGGGGGGAGCAATCAGCCCCAGCATTTT.

The genes are TRBV7-2 and TRBJ2-1; 11 bases agree with TRBD2. Per the germline V gene, CDR1 is SGHTA and CDR2 is FQGNSA. The length of the CDR3 is 16 residues. The junction had 7 bases not matched to a gene; V was cut back by 3 bases and J by 6 bases. In nucleotides, the CDR3 is TGTGCCAGCAGCTTTCTGACTAGCGGGAACGGCAATGAGCAGTTCTTC. This gives the protein CASSFLTSGNGNEQFF.

A few counts support this clonotype. The chain's CDR3 is CSADRQSTSTDTQYF. The DNA of the CDR3 is TGCAGTGCTGACCGACAGTCTACCAGCACAGATACGCAGTATTTT. The rearrangement uses TRBV20-1 and TRBJ2-3, with D perhaps TRBD1 (5 bases). Trimming removed 5 bases at V and 0 bases at J, with 15 bases between. The CDR3 runs 15 residues. In germline, CDR1 is DFQATT, CDR2 SNEGSKA (reference sequence).

The V gene is TRBV7-2, the J gene TRBJ2-5; TRBD2 might be the D (6 bases). Per germline, CDR1 SGHTA and CDR2 FQGNSA. V lost 6 bases to trimming and J lost 7 bases, with 15 bases between them. This CDR3 spans 13 amino acids. CDR3 sequence (DNA): TGTGCCAGCAGGCTAAGGAGGGAAGGGACCCAGTACTTC. It yields the protein CASRLRREGTQYF.

This CDR3 is CASRKGAGSSYEQYF. CDR3 DNA sequence: TGTGCCAGCAGAAAAGGCGCGGGTAGCTCCTACGAGCAGTACTTC. This chain joins TRBV6-1 and TRBJ2-7, with a tentative D call TRBD2 (5 bases). V dropped 6 bases and J dropped 0 bases, with 15 bases sitting between them. CDR1 is MNHNS and CDR2 is SASEGT in the germline V gene. The CDR3 spans 15 residues.

The chain has TRBV29-1 and TRBJ2-4, with 9 positions matching TRBD2. Germline V gives CDR1 SQVTM, CDR2 ANQGSEA. Losses at the gene ends were 4 bases for V and 5 bases for J; bases not matched to a gene: 12. The CDR3 is 16 amino acids. CDR3 sequence: CSVAGGGALGENIQYF. CDR3 in DNA: TGCAGCGTTGCAGGCGGGGGGGCTCTGGGCGAAAACATTCAGTACTTC.

This clonotype was counted once. This chain uses TRBV30 with TRBJ1-1, with 8 bases lining up with TRBD1. Per the germline V gene, CDR1 is GTSNPN and CDR2 is SVGIG (reference sequence). The CDR3 length is 14 residues. V shed 3 bases, J shed 6 bases, and the junction held 9 bases outside the gene matches. In DNA, the CDR3 is TGTGCCTGGAGGAGGACAGGGATAGGGTCTGAAGCTTTCTTT. Protein product: CAWRRTGIGSEAFF.

The V and J genes are TRBV19 and TRBJ2-5, with D maybe TRBD2 (6 bases). The CDR3 extends over 14 amino acids. Germline V gene lookup returns CDR1 LNHDA and CDR2 SQIVND (reference sequence). V gave up 6 bases and J gave up 4 bases, with 15 bases separating them. This CDR3 is CASRPRGAGETQYF. The CDR3 DNA sequence: TGTGCCAGTAGGCCTCGCGGGGCCGGAGAGACCCAGTACTTC.

The chain couples TRBV20-1 to TRBJ2-3, with 8 bases matching TRBD1. The J segment lost 0 bases and the V segment lost 6 bases, leaving 8 bases of the junction unmatched. The length of the CDR3 is 15 residues. CDR1 and CDR2 from the germline V gene are DFQATT and SNEGSKA (reference sequence). CDR3 protein: CSANWGQASTDTQYF. The CDR3 DNA is TGCAGTGCCAACTGGGGACAGGCCAGCACAGATACGCAGTATTTT.

The chain carries TRBV6-5 and TRBJ2-6; TRBD1 aligns across 7 bases. The V gene's germline CDR1 is MNHEY and CDR2 SVGAGI. This CDR3 contains 16 residues. V shed 4 bases and J 1 base; nucleotides not matched to a gene: 4. This chain's CDR3 is CASSSPTGSGANVLTF. CDR3 coding DNA: TGTGCCAGCAGTTCCCCGACAGGGTCTGGGGCCAACGTCCTGACTTTC.

The chain recombines TRBV7-2 with TRBJ2-1; D is unclear. The CDR3 has 12 amino acids. Germline loops: CDR1 SGHTA, CDR2 FQGNSA. Trimming pared 6 bases from V and 13 bases from J, leaving 16 bases between. CDR3 protein: CASRNLGRRQFF. The CDR3 nucleotides are TGTGCCAGCAGAAACCTCGGGCGCCGTCAGTTCTTC.

This clonotype was seen only once. V usage is TRBV20-1 and J usage is TRBJ1-6; TRBD1 aligns across 7 bases. The CDR3 sequence is 14 residues long. V lost 5 bases, J lost 5 bases, and 6 bases stayed unmatched. Germline V gene data show CDR1 as DFQATT and CDR2 as SNEGSKA (reference sequence). Written as DNA, the CDR3 is TGCAGTGCTCCTAGACAGGGAGATAATTCACCCCTCCACTTT. Residues: CSAPRQGDNSPLHF.

By share, this clonotype counts as medium-sized (0.01 to 0.1%). The chain links TRBV20-1 to TRBJ2-1, with a tentative D call TRBD1 (6 bases). V lost 0 bases and J 12 bases, leaving 12 bases between the germline ends. This CDR3 has 12 residues. The germline gives CDR1 DFQATT, CDR2 SNEGSKA (reference sequence). CDR3 in amino acids: CSARDQGRRQFF. The CDR3 DNA reads TGCAGTGCTAGAGATCAGGGGCGGAGGCAGTTCTTC.

Judged by abundance, this clonotype is medium-sized. The chain recombines TRBV6-1 with TRBJ1-2; the D gene is possibly TRBD1 (6 bases). This CDR3 is built from 13 residues. CDR1 and CDR2 from the germline V gene are MNHNS and SASEGT. The V end was cut by 7 bases, the J end by 6 bases, with 15 bases between. This CDR3 reads CASTPRGGHGYTF. In nucleotides, the CDR3 is TGTGCCAGCACCCCCCGGGGGGGGCATGGCTACACCTTC.

The rearrangement joins TRBV6-1 to TRBJ2-5, with a tentative D call TRBD1 (7 bases). Germline CDR1 reads MNHNS; CDR2 reads SASEGT. This CDR3 has 15 amino acids. V shed 7 bases and J shed 1 base, with 16 bases lying between them. CDR3 loop: CASTQGGAGQETQYF. CDR3 DNA sequence: TGTGCCAGCACCCAGGGGGGTGCGGGCCAAGAGACCCAGTACTTC.

The chain is built from TRBV7-9 and TRBJ1-2; D gene unclear. V lost 1 base to trimming and J lost 7 bases, with 7 bases between them. Germline V gives CDR1 SEHNR, CDR2 FQNEAQ (reference sequence). The CDR3 has 12 residues. The CDR3 coding sequence is TGTGCCAGCAGCTTAGGGACCGTTGGCTACACCTTC. This codes for CASSLGTVGYTF.

This rearrangement joins TRBV7-6 to TRBJ1-2; no reliable D call. Per germline, CDR1 SGHVS and CDR2 FNYEAQ. The ends were cut back, 5 bases at V and 0 bases at J, with 7 bases in the middle. The CDR3 runs to 13 residues. The CDR3 reads CASSPSTNYGYTF. The CDR3 bases are TGTGCCAGCAGCCCGTCAACTAACTATGGCTACACCTTC.

The chain employs TRBV6-2 or TRBV6-3 and TRBJ1-2; TRBD1 aligns across 9 bases. Germline values: CDR1 MNHEY, CDR2 SVGEGT. This CDR3 contains 16 residues. V lost 6 bases, J lost 7 bases, and 15 bases stayed unmatched. DNA for the CDR3: TGTGCCAGCAGAGGGACAGGGCGCCTCAGGGAACGTGGCTACACCTTC. Amino acid sequence: CASRGTGRLRERGYTF.

V and J are TRBV5-1 and TRBJ2-7; 7 bases line up with TRBD1. The germline V gene has CDR1 SGHRS and CDR2 YFSETQ. J gave up 0 bases and V 0 bases, and 3 bases lay outside the gene matches. CDR3 length: 15 residues. The CDR3 DNA sequence: TGCGCCAGCAGCTTGGGGGACAGAACCTCCTACGAGCAGTACTTC. Amino acids: CASSLGDRTSYEQYF.

This clonotype appeared a few times. This chain joins TRBV6-5 and TRBJ1-2; no definite D call. V gave up 4 bases and J gave up 1 base, with 7 bases separating them. The germline V gene encodes CDR1 MNHEY and CDR2 SVGAGI. CDR3 length: 13 residues. The CDR3 region is CASSSTDNYGYTF. The CDR3 coding sequence is TGTGCCAGCAGTTCGACGGATAACTATGGCTACACCTTC.

The sample holds a few counts of this clonotype. One end of the junction fails to match germline, which may point to a read error. The V call is TRBV28, the J call TRBJ1-5; D is uncertain. This CDR3 comprises 12 residues. Germline V lookup: CDR1 MDHEN, CDR2 SYDVKM. CDR3 in amino acids: CACRNLNQPQHF. For the CDR3, the DNA is TGTGCCTGCAGGAATCTCAATCAGCCCCAGCATTTT.

V usage is TRBV4-3 and J usage is TRBJ1-4; maybe TRBD1 (6 bases). Trimming took off 4 bases at V and 7 bases at J, with 19 bases between the two ends. The CDR3 consists of 16 residues. The germline V gene encodes CDR1 LGHNA and CDR2 YSLEER. The DNA for the CDR3 is TGCGCCAGCAGCCCGGCCCGACATGAAGGGGGTGAAAAACTGTTTTTT. This sequence encodes CASSPARHEGGEKLFF.

This clonotype was picked up one time. The chain employs TRBV12-3 or TRBV12-4 and TRBJ2-7, with TRBD2 matching 8 bases. V shed 6 bases and J 9 bases; nucleotides not matched to a gene: 10. The CDR3 covers 13 residues. The CDR3 nucleotides are TGTGCCAGCAGGGCCCCCGGGACTAGTAGGCAGTACTTC. Translated: CASRAPGTSRQYF.

The rearrangement joins TRBV12-3 or TRBV12-4 to TRBJ1-1, with D uncertain. Trimming cost V 3 bases and J 1 base, with 6 bases left between them. There are 13 residues in the CDR3. CDR3 coding DNA: TGTGCCAGCAGTTTTTCGGAGAACACTGAAGCTTTCTTT. This codes for CASSFSENTEAFF.

This clonotype was observed a few times. The rearrangement links TRBV20-1 to TRBJ2-5; the D is unclear. The CDR3 sequence is 12 residues long. Germline V lookup: CDR1 DFQATT, CDR2 SNEGSKA (reference sequence). Trimming took 3 bases from V and 2 from J, leaving 7 bases between them. CDR3 in DNA: TGCAGTGCTAGCTGGCAGCAAGAGACCCAGTACTTC. This translates into CSASWQQETQYF.